This TCR beta chain was retrieved from a study of blood T cell repertoires in COVID-19. This CDR3 spans 12 amino acids. V gave up 4 bases and J gave up 3 bases, with 7 bases separating them. Germline lookup yields CDR1 SGDLS and CDR2 YYNGEE. Produced via immunoSEQ multiplex PCR; TCRdb's table is partial and in-frame only. The table includes 260,000 or so clones, 88% detected once. Material: peripheral blood. This chain uses TRBV9 with TRBJ1-2; D is unclear. This sequence originates from a human donor in a cohort sampled during active COVID-19. CDR3 loop: CASSPLDYGYTF. The CDR3 DNA reads as TGTGCCAGCAGCCCCCTCGACTATGGCTACACCTTC.